This T cell receptor beta chain was obtained from a study of blood T cells in healthy people across ages. Trimming took 4 bases from V and 1 from J, leaving 17 bases between them. The germline V gene has CDR1 SGHTA and CDR2 FQGNSA. The CDR3 is 16 amino acids. The second PCR ran roughly 6 to 12 cycles with a sample-barcoded 5' primer and J-beta primers. At least 3 million CDR3-containing paired-end reads were obtained per sample. TCRdb analysed the 5' RACE reads with MiXCR anew, one entry per CDR3 protein. The table shows over 1,500,000 distinct CDR3 sequences, with about 50% occurring only once. Concerning this clonotype: Its matching antigen is unknown.

Study-level findings and limits: Significant beta diversity loss was already apparent by age roughly 40, declining roughly linearly. The long-lived group displayed more naive CD4+ cells, plus higher diversity, than the aged donors did.

What was sequenced was blood. The TCR comes from a woman in her thirties or forties in good health. The gene calls are TRBV7-2 and TRBJ2-7, with D perhaps matching TRBD2 (6 bases). The CDR3 DNA is TGTGCCAGCAGCTCCCCCGAGAAGGGGAGGTCCTACGAGCAGTACTTC. It translates to CASSSPEKGRSYEQYF.